This T cell receptor beta chain appears in the sequencing data of a study of blood T cells in healthy people across ages. Isolation per sample recovered at least 7 million PBMCs. Concerning this clonotype itself: Its antigen is currently unknown.

General study findings and limits: Age brought a roughly linear fall in TCR beta diversity measured per million T cells.

V lost 2 bases to trimming and J lost 2 bases, with 10 bases between them. The V gene's germline CDR1 is MNHEY and CDR2 SVGEGT. The CDR3 is 14 residues long. Combining a sample-barcoded 5' primer with a J-beta primer mix, a second PCR ran for about 7 to 11 cycles. A 12-random-nucleotide template-switch adaptor tagged each cDNA molecule. TCRdb used MiXCR to reprocess the 5' RACE reads, holding one entry per CDR3 protein. The sample holds some 760,000 distinct CDR3 sequences, roughly 25% seen once. This same sample was also part of a study on T cells of mothers and their children.

The V gene is TRBV6-2 or TRBV6-3, the J gene TRBJ2-7; D perhaps matches TRBD2 (7 bases). Sequenced material: blood. This sequence originates from a boy aged 10-17 years in good health. CDR3 sequence (DNA): TGTGCCAGCAGTTACGCGGGGGCAACCTACGAGCAGTACTTC. It is translated as CASSYAGATYEQYF.